These 12 T cell receptor beta chains originate from one sample sequenced in a study of graft-versus-host responses after intestinal transplantation. The method was immunoSEQ multiplex PCR; TCRdb's version includes in-frame clones alone and lacks a portion of them. Of about 97,000 clones in the sample, 75% to 95% were seen once. The sample here was PBMCs, taken about 450 days after intestinal transplant. The origin of the receptors is a human patient who received an intestinal transplant, so some T cells may come from the graft donor.

The rearrangement joins TRBV7-3 to TRBJ2-1; TRBD1 aligns across 7 bases. V lost 5 bases, J lost 3 bases, and 7 bases stayed unmatched. The CDR3 sequence is 15 residues long. Germline CDR1 SGHTA, CDR2 FQGTGA. CDR3 nucleotide sequence: TGTGCCAGCAGCCAGGCGACAGGGAACTACAATGAGCAGTTCTTC. Translated, it gives CASSQATGNYNEQFF.

About this clone: Other nucleotide sequences in the sample specify the same CDR3. The gene calls are TRBV29-1 and TRBJ2-6; D remains ambiguous. The CDR3 spans 14 residues. The germline V gene has CDR1 SQVTM and CDR2 ANQGSEA. Deletions cut 3 bases from V and 0 bases from J, with 6 bases between. The CDR3 region is CSVEAASGANVLTF. The CDR3 coding sequence is TGCAGCGTTGAGGCGGCCTCTGGGGCCAACGTCCTGACTTTC.

This chain links TRBV5-6 with TRBJ1-1; 7 nucleotides match TRBD1. Trimming removed 4 bases from V and 6 bases from J; junction bases left unmatched: 3. Germline V lookup: CDR1 SGHDT, CDR2 YYEEEE. The CDR3 runs to 12 residues. In DNA form, the CDR3 reads TGTGCCAGCAGCCCCGGGACAGCTGAAGCTTTCTTT. This translates into CASSPGTAEAFF.

V gene TRBV5-1 combines with J gene TRBJ2-4; 16 bases line up with TRBD2. Germline CDR1 is SGHRS and CDR2 is YFSETQ. V shed 4 bases, J shed 3 bases, and the junction held 10 bases outside the gene matches. This CDR3 has 19 residues. CDR3: CASSPSGTSGGAVKNIQYF. CDR3 DNA sequence: TGCGCCAGCAGCCCTTCCGGGACTAGCGGGGGGGCGGTCAAAAACATTCAGTACTTC.

This chain connects TRBV19 to TRBJ2-4, with D uncertain. This CDR3 contains 13 residues. Germline V gene data show CDR1 as LNHDA and CDR2 as SQIVND (reference sequence). V lost 5 bases and J lost 9, with 14 bases in between. CDR3 in amino acids: CASSQHRLGIQYF. The DNA of the CDR3 is TGTGCCAGTAGTCAACACCGGCTGGGCATTCAGTACTTC.

The chain uses TRBV5-1 and TRBJ2-3; maybe TRBD2 (6 bases). Trimming left V 3 bases short and J 4 bases short, with 15 bases between. Looked up from germline, CDR1 is SGHRS and CDR2 is YFSETQ. CDR3 length: 15 residues. CDR3 amino acids: CASSSAGIRADTQYF. The CDR3 DNA is TGCGCCAGCAGCTCGGCGGGGATTCGGGCAGATACGCAGTATTTT.

This rearrangement joins TRBV7-8 to TRBJ2-1, with D possibly called TRBD1 or TRBD2 (6 bases each). V lost 2 bases, J lost 10 bases, and 12 bases lay in between. CDR1 and CDR2 from the germline V gene are SGHVS and FQNEAQ. The CDR3 totals 13 residues. Here the CDR3 DNA reads TGTGCCAGCAGCTTACAGACTAGGGGGGAGCAGTTCTTC. Translation: CASSLQTRGEQFF.

This chain links TRBV11-2 with TRBJ2-2, with D unclear. This CDR3 is built from 14 residues. V was trimmed by 3 bases and J by 1 base, leaving 6 bases between them. Germline V gene lookup returns CDR1 SGHAT and CDR2 FQNNGV. CDR3 residues: CASSFARNTGELFF. DNA of the CDR3: TGTGCCAGCAGCTTCGCTAGGAACACCGGGGAGCTGTTTTTT.

The chain couples TRBV27 to TRBJ2-1; D is perhaps TRBD1 or TRBD2 (5 bases each). V was pared by 7 bases and J by 0 bases, with 13 bases between. Looked up from germline, CDR1 is MNHEY and CDR2 is SMNVEV (reference sequence). The CDR3 consists of 15 residues. The CDR3, as DNA: TGTGCCAGCAACCCCGGGGCTAGCTCCTACAATGAGCAGTTCTTC. Residues: CASNPGASSYNEQFF.

J is TRBJ1-2 and V is TRBV5-3; D unclear. TRBV5-3 counts as an open reading frame of uncertain function. The V gene lost 3 bases and the J gene lost 2 bases, with 5 bases spanning the gap. CDR3 length: 12 residues. CDR3 sequence: CARSSANYGYTF. CDR3 sequence (DNA): TGTGCCAGAAGCTCGGCAAACTATGGCTACACCTTC.

The V and J genes are TRBV7-2 and TRBJ2-5; 7 bases map to TRBD1. In germline, CDR1 is SGHTA, CDR2 FQGNSA. V gave up 5 bases and J gave up 1 base; unmatched junction bases: 4. CDR3 length: 14 residues. The CDR3 DNA is TGTGCCAGCAGCCAGACAGGGAGCCAAGAGACCCAGTACTTC. Its protein is CASSQTGSQETQYF.

The V gene is TRBV6-5, the J gene TRBJ1-1; 7 nucleotides agree with TRBD1. CDR1 is MNHEY and CDR2 is SVGAGI in the germline V gene. Trimming removed 6 bases from V and 3 bases from J; junction bases left unmatched: 7. The CDR3 consists of 14 residues. The CDR3 region has the DNA TGTGCCAGCAGACCGACAGGGACAGACACTGAAGCTTTCTTT. Its protein is CASRPTGTDTEAFF.